The sequence of this T cell receptor (beta chain) was determined in a study of blood T cell repertoires in COVID-19. Study-wide context: From T cells, B-cell-depleted T cells, or PBMCs came the material, which was cDNA or gDNA.

Clones were read by immunoSEQ multiplex PCR, and TCRdb kept only the in-frame ones, dropping some. The sample has about 130,000 clones; about four fifths are singletons. Germline assignment: CDR1 SNHLY and CDR2 FYNNEI. Trimming took off 3 bases at V and 7 bases at J, with 12 bases between the two ends. The CDR3 runs to 13 residues. The source is a woman aged 45 to 65 with acute or convalescent COVID-19. The chain couples TRBV2 to TRBJ1-2; D is perhaps TRBD1 (6 bases). Sequencing used peripheral blood. CDR3 loop: CASSDGGSGGYTF. As DNA, the CDR3 is TGTGCCAGCAGTGATGGGGGCTCGGGTGGCTACACCTTC.